The present TCR beta chain was sequenced within a study of blood T cells in healthy people across ages (dated by TCRdb to 2013 to 2016). Notes on the research overall: Template switching captured roughly one uniquely barcoded TCR beta cDNA molecule per two T cells in model experiments. Donors of different ages were randomly distributed across sequencing lanes to avoid experimental bias. Two additional independent replicas of 1 million unique cDNA reads from the same blood draw were analyzed for two donors (one aged 18 to 30 and one aged 80 or older). Using deep sequencing normalized with unique cDNA molecular identifiers, the study measured how TCR beta repertoire diversity changes with age. Donors were grouped into four age groups: young (average 16 years), middle-aged (roughly 40), aged (about 59) and long-lived (about 89).

V drops 5 bases and J drops 3 bases, leaving 12 bases in between. The cysteine opens and the phenylalanine closes a CDR3 of 13 amino acids. Only the CDR3 DNA is retained, 39 bases long and in frame from the first base. The germline V gene sets CDR1 to SGHRS and CDR2 to YFSETQ. Results and caveats for the whole study, not just this receptor: Estimates of total diversity from one million sequenced T cells were regarded as lower bounds and underestimates. The CMV infection status of donors was not known, potentially confounding age-related changes in expanded clonotypes. As age increased, observed TCR beta diversity per million T cells dropped in a roughly linear way, and a significant reduction was already evident by age approximately 40. The long-lived group showed more naive CD4+ T cells, fewer expanded clones and increased TCR diversity than the aged group, suggesting age selection. Since profiling was done on bulk unsorted PBMCs, naive and antigen-experienced compartments could not be conclusively compared. There was a strong correlation between observed TCR beta diversity and the percentage of naive T cells measured by flow cytometry.

The protocol used for the library was 5' RACE. TCRdb lists the instrument as Illumina HiSeq 2500. A second about 7 to 12 cycle PCR used a sample-barcoded 5' primer and a J-beta primer mix. A template-switch 5' adaptor carrying 12 random nucleotides introduced a unique molecular identifier onto each TCR beta cDNA molecule. Each sample yielded at least 2.5 million CDR3-containing paired-end reads. The Mint cDNA synthesis kit, primed by a TRBC-specific oligonucleotide, was used to synthesize first-strand cDNA from all RNA. All cDNA was treated with uracil-DNA glycosylase and then went through a first 18-cycle PCR with the universal primers M1SS and BC2_uni_R. In the original analysis: For normalization, 1 million high-quality reads were randomly selected from each sample, with every read carrying a distinct molecular identifier. Reads with shared molecular identifiers were discarded instead of being binned into consensus sequences. MiTCR, run with a Q25 quality threshold and the strictest error-elimination algorithm, handled CDR3 identification, clonotype clustering and error correction. A nonparametric unseen species model using Euler transformation provided a lower-bound estimate of total TCR beta diversity. TCRdb applied fastp at Q25 and MiXCR to the public reads, then kept only in-frame beta chains. Each CDR3 protein appears once, grouped with its most common genes and DNA. TCRdb, rather than the study authors, made the V and J calls. The sample includes 1.4 million to 1.5 million distinct CDR3 sequences, with around 42% observed a single time. Jointly, the top ten make up around 8% of the sample.

The donors were roughly 38 Caucasian individuals from Russia, aged roughly 6 to 95 years, who were systemically healthy. Each donor gave about 9.8 milliliters of peripheral blood, drawn into EDTA-treated Vacutainer tubes. Ficoll-Paque density-gradient centrifugation was used to isolate PBMCs, with at least 6 million per sample. Trizol reagent was used to extract total RNA from the PBMCs, yielding at least 5.5 micrograms per sample. For every donor, an aliquot of PBMCs went through flow cytometry to measure the percentages of naive CD45RAhigh/CD27high T cells. A note on this clonotype: What antigen it recognizes has not been identified. No base qualities exist here, and no much larger clone lies one base off it.

Recombination connected TRBV5-1 to TRBJ2-7; a tentative D call is TRBD1 (6 bases match). This TCR derives from a woman aged 18-29 years in good health. Sample: blood. The DNA sequence is given as TGCGCCAGCAGTATAACAGGGCACTACGAGCAGTACTTC. Protein translation: CASSITGHYEQYF. Here the CDR3 is joined to the reference TRBV5-1 and TRBJ2-7 genes, and the full variable domain is: KAGVTQTPRYLIKTRGQQVTLSCSPISGHRSVSWYQQTPGQGLQFLFEYFSETQRNKGNFPGRFSGRQFSNSRSEMNVSTLELGDSALYLCASSITGHYEQYFGPGTRLTVT.